This T cell receptor (beta chain) was obtained from a study of T cell responses to AZD1222 COVID-19 vaccine. Study-wide results and caveats: With dominance at 160-218 and 743-854, vaccine-associated CD4 TCRs spanned spike. Seropositivity was recorded at baseline in only a handful of AZD1222 recipients. The sample set comprised mostly white British donors with more females, and clonal diversity was possibly underestimated.

Germline CDR1 SGHRS, CDR2 YFSETQ. This CDR3 has 15 residues. Trimming stripped 2 bases from V and 9 bases from J, with 18 bases between. A word on this clone: As yet, its antigen is unknown.

TCRdb keeps only in-frame clones here, not all; method: immunoSEQ multiplex PCR. The sample includes approximately 31,000 clones, approximately 88% of them seen just once. This receptor was identified in an adult who received the AZD1222 COVID-19 vaccine. J is TRBJ2-1 and V is TRBV5-1; D may be TRBD2 (7 bases). The input for sequencing was peripheral blood, taken 28 days after the second AZD1222 dose. The CDR3 DNA sequence: TGCGCCAGCAGCTTTCTTGCGGGGGCACCGGCTGAGCAGTTCTTC. Protein product: CASSFLAGAPAEQFF.